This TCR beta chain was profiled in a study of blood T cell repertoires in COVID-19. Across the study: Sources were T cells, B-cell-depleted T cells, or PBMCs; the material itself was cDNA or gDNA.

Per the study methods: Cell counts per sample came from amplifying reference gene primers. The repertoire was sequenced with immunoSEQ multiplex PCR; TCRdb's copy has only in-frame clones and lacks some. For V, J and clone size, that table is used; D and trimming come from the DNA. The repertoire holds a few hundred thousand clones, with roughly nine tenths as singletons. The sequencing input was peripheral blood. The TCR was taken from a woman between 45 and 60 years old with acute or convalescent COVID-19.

CDR3 sequence: CASSSRPLSGGYTF. For the CDR3, the DNA is TGTGCCAGCAGCTCCCGGCCCCTGTCGGGAGGCTACACCTTC. V gene TRBV5-4 combines with J gene TRBJ1-2; D remains ambiguous. The germline gives CDR1 SGHNT, CDR2 YYREEE (reference sequence). Trimming pared 3 bases from V and 8 bases from J, leaving 17 bases between. CDR3 length: 14 residues. The complete variable domain, with remaining parts taken from reference TRBV5-4 and TRBJ1-2, reads ETGVTQSPTHLIKTRGQQVTLRCSSQSGHNTVSWYQQALGQGPQFIFQYYREEENGRGNFPPRFSGLQFPNYSSELNVNALELDDSALYLCASSSRPLSGGYTFGSGTRLTVV.